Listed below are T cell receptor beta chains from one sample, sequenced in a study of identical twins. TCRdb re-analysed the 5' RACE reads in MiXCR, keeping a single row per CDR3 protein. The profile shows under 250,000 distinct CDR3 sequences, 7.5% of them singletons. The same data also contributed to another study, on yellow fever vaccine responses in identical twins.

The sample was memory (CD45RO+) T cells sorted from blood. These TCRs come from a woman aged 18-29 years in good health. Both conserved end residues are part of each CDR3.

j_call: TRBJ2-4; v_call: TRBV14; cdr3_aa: CASSQGFQKNIQYF
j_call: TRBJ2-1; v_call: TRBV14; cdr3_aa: CASSQDGFVLAGYNEQFF
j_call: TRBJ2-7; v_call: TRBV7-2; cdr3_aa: CASSLVRYEQYF
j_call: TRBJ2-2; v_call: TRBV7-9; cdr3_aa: CASSHRVGTNTGELFF
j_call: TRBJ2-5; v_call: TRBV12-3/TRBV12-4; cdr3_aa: CASSRVPSSGGAETQYF
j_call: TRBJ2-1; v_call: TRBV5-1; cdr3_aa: CASSRGLDGQSEQFF
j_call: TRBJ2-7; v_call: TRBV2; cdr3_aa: CASKAGGDEQYF
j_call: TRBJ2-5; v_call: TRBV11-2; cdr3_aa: CASSFTGVEETQYF
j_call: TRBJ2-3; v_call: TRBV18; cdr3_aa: CASSPMGDTQYF
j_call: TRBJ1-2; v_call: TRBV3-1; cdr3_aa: CASSVQKQGYGYTF
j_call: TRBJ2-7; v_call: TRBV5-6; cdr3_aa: CASNQLAGESYEQYF
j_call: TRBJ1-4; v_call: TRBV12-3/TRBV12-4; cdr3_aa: CASRSQGARTNEKLFF
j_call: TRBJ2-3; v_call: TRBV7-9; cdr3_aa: CASSSLTSGLSTDTQYF
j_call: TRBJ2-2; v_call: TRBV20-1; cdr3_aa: CSAKPPTDSGELFF
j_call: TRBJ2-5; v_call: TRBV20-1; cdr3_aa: CSALGILQETQYF
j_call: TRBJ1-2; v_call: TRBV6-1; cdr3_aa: CASSRGAWGYTF
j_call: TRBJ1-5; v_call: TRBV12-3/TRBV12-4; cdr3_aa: CASRARTGAQPQHF
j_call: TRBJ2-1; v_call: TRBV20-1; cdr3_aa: CSALQSEQFF
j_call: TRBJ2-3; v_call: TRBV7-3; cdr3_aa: CASSLTGRGPTDTQYF
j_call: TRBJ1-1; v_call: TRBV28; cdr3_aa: CASRSPGAGGTEAFF
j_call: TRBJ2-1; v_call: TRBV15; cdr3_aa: CATSTPGGESYNEQFF
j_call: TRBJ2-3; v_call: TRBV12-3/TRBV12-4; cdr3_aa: CASSYGLAGLSTDTQYF
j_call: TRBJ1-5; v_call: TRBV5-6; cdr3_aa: CASSLGTGDYNQPQHF
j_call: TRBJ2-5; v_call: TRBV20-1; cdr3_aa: CSARVGLAAQETQYF
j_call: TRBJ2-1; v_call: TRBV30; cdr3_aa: CAWSERDEQFF
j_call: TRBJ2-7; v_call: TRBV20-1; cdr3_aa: CSARGLVTSIYEQYF
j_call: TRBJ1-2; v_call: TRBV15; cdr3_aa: CATRPESTNYGYTF
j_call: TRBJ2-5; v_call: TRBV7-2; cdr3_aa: CASRPQQGSVAQYF
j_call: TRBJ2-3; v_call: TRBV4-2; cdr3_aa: CASSPIGLAGGDTQYF
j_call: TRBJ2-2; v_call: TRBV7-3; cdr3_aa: CASSLSTYRDTGELFF
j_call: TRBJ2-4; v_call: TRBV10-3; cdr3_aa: CAISDANPKNIQYF
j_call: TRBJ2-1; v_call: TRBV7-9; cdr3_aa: CASSPGGKDNEQFF